The 20 T cell receptor beta chains below were found in one sample sequenced in a study of cytomegalovirus exposure and HLA in healthy donors. Both 60 Vbeta primers and 13 Jbeta primers went into the PCR. Method: immunoSEQ multiplex PCR; TCRdb's copy keeps in-frame clones and lacks some. The table includes about 130,000 clones, roughly 78% detected once. What was sequenced was PBMCs. Every receptor here comes from a man aged 35-49 years in good health and CMV-seropositive.

This chain uses TRBV11-2 with TRBJ1-1; maybe TRBD1 (6 bases). V was clipped by 6 bases and J by 10 bases, with 21 bases between them. Germline CDR1 SGHAT, CDR2 FQNNGV. This CDR3 contains 14 residues. The chain's CDR3 is CASSSPRGGGGAFF. The CDR3 region has the DNA TGTGCCAGCAGTTCCCCGAGAGGGGGAGGGGGAGCTTTCTTT.

The chain links TRBV18 to TRBJ1-5; no clear D gene. The CDR3 loop spans 14 amino acids. The V gene's germline CDR1 is KGHSH and CDR2 LQKENI. Deletions cut 2 bases from V and 7 bases from J, with 12 bases between. This CDR3 is CASSPYSSGQPQHF. CDR3 coding DNA: TGTGCCAGCTCACCATACAGTTCGGGACAGCCCCAGCATTTT.

The V call is TRBV28, the J call TRBJ2-7; TRBD2 matches at 11 bases. CDR1 is MDHEN and CDR2 is SYDVKM in the germline V gene. The trim removed 5 bases at V and 2 bases at J, leaving 5 bases unmatched. The CDR3 runs to 15 residues. This CDR3 is CASSPPSGRTYEQYF. CDR3 nucleotides: TGTGCCAGCAGTCCTCCTAGCGGGAGGACCTACGAGCAGTACTTC.

V and J are TRBV5-1 and TRBJ2-7; 7 nucleotides align to TRBD2. Trimming removed 1 base from V and 2 bases from J; junction bases left unmatched: 6. CDR3 length: 15 residues. Germline V gene data show CDR1 as SGHRS and CDR2 as YFSETQ. CDR3 in amino acids: CASSLRRESPYEQYF. The CDR3, as DNA: TGCGCCAGCAGCTTGAGGCGGGAGAGCCCCTACGAGCAGTACTTC.

The DNA for the CDR3 is TGTGCCAGCAGCTTGTACAGTAACTATGGCTACACCTTC. Its translation is CASSLYSNYGYTF. V and J are TRBV7-9 and TRBJ1-2; D gene uncertain. The CDR3 runs 13 residues. Germline values: CDR1 SEHNR, CDR2 FQNEAQ (reference sequence). V gave up 3 bases and J gave up 1 base, with 6 bases separating them.

This clone occurred a few times. This chain joins TRBV2 and TRBJ1-6, with 9 bases that match TRBD1. Germline V gene sequence: CDR1 SNHLY, CDR2 FYNNEI. Trimming cost V 9 bases and J 10 bases; bases outside gene matches: 7. The CDR3 covers 13 residues. CDR3 protein: CASGTGIDSPLHF. CDR3 nucleotides: TGTGCCAGTGGGACAGGGATAGACTCACCCCTCCACTTT.

The J gene is TRBJ2-3, the V gene TRBV18; 8 bases map to TRBD1. CDR1 is KGHSH, CDR2 LQKENI, per germline. The CDR3 loop spans 15 amino acids. Trimming at V came to 3 bases and at J to 1 base, leaving 3 bases not matched to a gene. The CDR3 DNA reads TGTGCCAGCTCACCGCCGGACAGGGGCACAGATACGCAGTATTTT. Translating gives CASSPPDRGTDTQYF.

This clone was found once. V gene TRBV18 combines with J gene TRBJ2-7, with TRBD2 matching 7 bases. CDR3 length: 15 amino acids. The V gene end was trimmed by 6 bases and the J gene end by 4 bases; junction bases not matched to a gene: 12. Germline V CDR1 and CDR2: KGHSH, LQKENI. The CDR3 nucleotides are TGTGCCAGCTCCCCGGGGGGAGGCAACTTTTACGAGCAGTACTTC. Translation: CASSPGGGNFYEQYF.

The chain links TRBV18 to TRBJ2-7; D not resolved. The CDR3 totals 15 residues. Per germline, CDR1 KGHSH and CDR2 LQKENI. The V end was cut by 3 bases, the J end by 2 bases, with 14 bases between. CDR3 coding DNA: TGTGCCAGCTCACCGGTTGGGCAGGATGCCTACGAGCAGTACTTC. Protein product: CASSPVGQDAYEQYF. The full variable domain, its missing parts supplied by reference TRBV18 and TRBJ2-7, is NAGVMQNPRHLVRRRGQEARLRCSPMKGHSHVYWYRQLPEEGLKFMVYLQKENIIDESGMPKERFSAEFPKEGPSILRIQQVVRGDSAAYFCASSPVGQDAYEQYFGPGTRLTVT.

The V gene is TRBV6-5, the J gene TRBJ2-5; D might be TRBD2 (5 bases). The DNA matches TRBJ2-7 better at its end, which makes the J call doubtful. The germline CDR1 and CDR2 sequences are MNHEY and SVGAGI. The CDR3 is 14 residues long. The CDR3 bases are TGTGCCAGCAGTTCCGCCGGGATACCCTACGAGCAGTACTTC. Translated, it gives CASSSAGIPYEQYF.

This chain uses TRBV5-1 with TRBJ2-7, with a weak D call TRBD2 (6 bases). Germline V gives CDR1 SGHRS, CDR2 YFSETQ. The CDR3 has 14 amino acids. Trimming took 6 bases from V and 6 from J, leaving 19 bases between them. This chain's CDR3 is CASMAGTGSREQYF. CDR3 DNA sequence: TGCGCCAGCATGGCAGGGACTGGGTCTCGCGAGCAGTACTTC. Complete variable domain (other parts from reference TRBV5-1 and TRBJ2-7): KAGVTQTPRYLIKTRGQQVTLSCSPISGHRSVSWYQQTPGQGLQFLFEYFSETQRNKGNFPGRFSGRQFSNSRSEMNVSTLELGDSALYLCASMAGTGSREQYFGPGTRLTVT.

This clone turned up a few times. The chain links TRBV9 to TRBJ1-1; TRBD1 might be the D (5 bases). V was trimmed by 1 base and J by 3 bases, leaving 19 bases between them. Germline values: CDR1 SGDLS, CDR2 YYNGEE. This CDR3 is built from 17 residues. The chain's CDR3 is CASSVTPGAGGDTEAFF. The CDR3 DNA reads TGTGCCAGCAGCGTAACCCCTGGGGCAGGCGGCGACACTGAAGCTTTCTTT.

This CDR3 is CASSWAESYEQYF. CDR3 nucleotide sequence: TGTGCCAGCAGTTGGGCCGAGTCCTACGAGCAGTACTTC. The chain uses TRBV6-1 and TRBJ2-7; D call uncertain. Trimming stripped 5 bases from V and 1 base from J, with 9 bases between. The CDR3 is made up of 13 amino acids. The germline CDR1 and CDR2 sequences are MNHNS and SASEGT.

The chain couples TRBV7-6 to TRBJ2-1; D is unclear. The CDR3 is made up of 15 amino acids. Germline CDR1 and CDR2: SGHVS and FNYEAQ. The germline V and J ends were trimmed by 1 base and 9 bases, with 16 bases remaining between them. CDR3 residues: CASSLDGFPSSEQFF. The CDR3 DNA is TGTGCCAGCAGCTTAGACGGGTTCCCCTCTTCTGAGCAGTTCTTC.

This clone was observed a few times. The chain couples TRBV21-1 to TRBJ2-6; the DNA was not used to check the table's D call, TRBD1. TRBV21-1 is annotated as a pseudogene. The CDR3 has 17 amino acids. This chain's CDR3 is CASSAPGTDSGANVLTF. The CDR3 DNA reads as TGTGCCAGCAGCGCGCCCGGGACAGACTCTGGGGCCAACGTCCTGACTTTC.

The chain joins TRBV7-2 to TRBJ2-5, with no clear D. Germline V gives CDR1 SGHTA, CDR2 FQGNSA. With 0 bases removed from V and 2 bases from J, the gap between germline ends came to 7 bases. CDR3 length: 14 residues. The CDR3 bases are TGTGCCAGCAGCTTAGCGCCCGGGCAAGAGACCCAGTACTTC. Translation: CASSLAPGQETQYF.

The chain employs TRBV30 and TRBJ1-4; D perhaps matches TRBD1 (5 bases). V was cut by 2 bases and J by 7 bases, with 11 bases left in between. The CDR3 extends over 13 amino acids. Germline CDR1 is GTSNPN and CDR2 is SVGIG (reference sequence). CDR3 coding DNA: TGTGCCTGGAGTAGTAGGGGCCGTGAAAAACTGTTTTTT. It codes for CAWSSRGREKLFF.

This chain connects TRBV18 to TRBJ1-1; tentatively, D is TRBD1 (5 bases). The V gene's germline CDR1 is KGHSH and CDR2 LQKENI. Trimming pared 3 bases from V and 2 bases from J, leaving 10 bases between. There are 14 residues in the CDR3. The CDR3 here is CASSPKGANTEAFF. In nucleotides, the CDR3 is TGTGCCAGCTCACCCAAAGGGGCCAACACTGAAGCTTTCTTT.

The V and J genes are TRBV5-4 and TRBJ2-7; D call uncertain. Germline V gives CDR1 SGHNT, CDR2 YYREEE (reference sequence). This CDR3 is 15 amino acids long. Trimming took 0 bases from V and 0 from J, leaving 10 bases between them. The CDR3 loop is CASSLGSRSSYEQYF. In DNA, the CDR3 is TGTGCCAGCAGCTTGGGCTCCCGGAGCTCCTACGAGCAGTACTTC. Full variable domain (remainder filled in from reference TRBV5-4 and TRBJ2-7): ETGVTQSPTHLIKTRGQQVTLRCSSQSGHNTVSWYQQALGQGPQFIFQYYREEENGRGNFPPRFSGLQFPNYSSELNVNALELDDSALYLCASSLGSRSSYEQYFGPGTRLTVT.

The chain has TRBV7-2 and TRBJ2-7; D may be TRBD2 (5 bases). This CDR3 is built from 15 residues. Looked up from germline, CDR1 is SGHTA and CDR2 is FQGNSA. Deletions cut 1 base from V and 3 bases from J, with 13 bases between. The CDR3 DNA reads as TGTGCCAGCAGCTTAGTGTTTAGCGTTAACTACGAGCAGTACTTC. Translating it yields CASSLVFSVNYEQYF.